This T cell receptor (beta chain) was sequenced during a study of blood T cell repertoires in COVID-19. In the study overall: The United States, Italy and Spain provided the acute and convalescent COVID-19 samples.

Clones were read by immunoSEQ multiplex PCR, and TCRdb kept only the in-frame ones, dropping some. This table has about 400,000 clones, roughly nine tenths appearing once. Germline V gene data show CDR1 as MGHDK and CDR2 as SYGVNS. The germline V and J ends were trimmed by 4 bases and 0 bases, with 16 bases remaining between them. The CDR3 has 17 amino acids. Residents of about two dozen US areas, aged roughly 18 to 89 years, made up the participants. The chain joins TRBV25-1 to TRBJ2-1; a weak D match, TRBD2 (5 bases). This receptor was taken from a woman aged 25 to 39 who had recovered from COVID-19. Sequencing was done on a sample of PBMCs or T cells enriched from blood (not recorded which). CDR3 region: CASSGSPRDISYNEQFF. CDR3 coding DNA: TGTGCCAGCAGTGGGTCACCACGGGATATCTCCTACAATGAGCAGTTCTTC.